This TCR beta chain was profiled in a study of T-cell memory formation after mild COVID-19. Regarding the study as a whole: A balance of CD4 and CD8 characterized clones contracting day 15 to 85, whereas later expanders leaned CD4+. CD4+ contracting clones lay mainly in CM and EM, CD8+ ones in EMRA.

Trimming shortened V by 6 bases and J by 4 bases, and 12 bases separated the two germline ends. This CDR3 is built from 12 residues. Germline CDR1 reads DFQATT; CDR2 reads SNEGSKA (reference sequence). With respect to this clonotype: Its matching antigen is unknown.

MiXCR, applied by TCRdb to the 5' RACE reads, yields one record per CDR3 protein. The sample gives 250,000 to 300,000 distinct CDR3 sequences, around 15% of which show up once; roughly 24% is in the top ten. Source material: PBMCs or a T cell subset sorted from them (not recorded which). This receptor was obtained from a man aged 18-30 years who had mild COVID-19 (a few samples of this study predate the infection). Cell type and time point are not known. V gene TRBV20-1 combines with J gene TRBJ1-2; D ambiguous. The CDR3 sequence: CSAPDERYGYTF. The CDR3 DNA follows: TGCAGTGCCCCAGACGAGCGCTATGGCTACACCTTC.